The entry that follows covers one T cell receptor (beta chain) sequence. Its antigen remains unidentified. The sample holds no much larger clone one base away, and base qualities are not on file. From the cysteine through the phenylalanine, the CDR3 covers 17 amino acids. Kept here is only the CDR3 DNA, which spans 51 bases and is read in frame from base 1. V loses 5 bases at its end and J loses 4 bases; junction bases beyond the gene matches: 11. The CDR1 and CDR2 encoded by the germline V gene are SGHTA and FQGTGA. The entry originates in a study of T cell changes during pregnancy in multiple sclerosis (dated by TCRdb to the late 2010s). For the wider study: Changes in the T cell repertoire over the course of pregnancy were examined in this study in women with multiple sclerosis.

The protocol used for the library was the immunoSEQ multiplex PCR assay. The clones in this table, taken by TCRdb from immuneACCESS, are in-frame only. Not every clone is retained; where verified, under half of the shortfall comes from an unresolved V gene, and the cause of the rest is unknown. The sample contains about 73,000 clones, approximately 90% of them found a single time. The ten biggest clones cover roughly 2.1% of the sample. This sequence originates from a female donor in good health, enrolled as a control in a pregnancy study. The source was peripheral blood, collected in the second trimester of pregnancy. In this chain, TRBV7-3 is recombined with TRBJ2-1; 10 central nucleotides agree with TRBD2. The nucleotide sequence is TGTGCCAGCAGCCAGGGAGCTAGCGGGGGATTTTACAATGAGCAGTTCTTC. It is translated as CASSQGASGGFYNEQFF.